A selection of T cell receptor beta chains follows, all from one sample in a study of T cell responses to AZD1222 COVID-19 vaccine. The protocol was immunoSEQ multiplex PCR, while the TCRdb copy is restricted to in-frame clones and leaves out a portion. In the table there are about 76,000 clones, about three quarters of which are singletons. The sample in question was peripheral blood, obtained 28 days after the second dose of the MenACWY control vaccine. These TCRs come from an adult who received the MenACWY meningococcal vaccine as a control. The CDR3 runs from the conserved cysteine through the conserved F or W. D genes are given only for firm matches. Rows may omit the clone size; those that give it use once, few, many or a size class.

v_gene: TRBV11-2; abundance: NA; d_gene: TRBD2; j_gene: TRBJ2-1; CDR3nt: TGTGCCAGCAGCAAGGGACTAGCGGGGTCAAATGAGCAGTTCTTC; CDR3aa: CASSKGLAGSNEQFF
v_gene: TRBV2; abundance: once; d_gene: TRBD1; j_gene: TRBJ1-3; CDR3nt: TGTGCCAGCAGCGTAACACAGGGGTTTGGAAACACCATATATTTT; CDR3aa: CASSVTQGFGNTIYF
v_gene: TRBV10-3; abundance: once; d_gene: NA; j_gene: TRBJ2-3; CDR3nt: TGTGCCATCAGTGAGGACGGGAATCTGGATACGCAGTATTTT; CDR3aa: CAISEDGNLDTQYF
v_gene: TRBV7-2; abundance: NA; d_gene: NA; j_gene: TRBJ2-1; CDR3nt: TGTGCCAGCAGCTTAGTTTTAGCCAATGAGCAGTTCTTC; CDR3aa: CASSLVLANEQFF
v_gene: TRBV5-5; abundance: NA; d_gene: NA; j_gene: TRBJ2-1; CDR3nt: TGTGCCAGCATAAGTTACAATGAGCAGTTCTTC; CDR3aa: CASISYNEQFF
v_gene: TRBV28; abundance: few; d_gene: NA; j_gene: TRBJ2-1; CDR3nt: TGTGCCACGGCCGGGCAGGGCAATGAGCAGTTCTTC; CDR3aa: CATAGQGNEQFF
v_gene: TRBV5-1; abundance: NA; d_gene: TRBD1; j_gene: TRBJ1-2; CDR3nt: TGCGCCAGCAGCTCCGACAGGGAACTTGGCTACACCTTC; CDR3aa: CASSSDRELGYTF
v_gene: TRBV6-1; abundance: NA; d_gene: NA; j_gene: TRBJ1-1; CDR3nt: TGTGCCAGCAGTGACAGGGTAGGAACTGAAGCTTTCTTT; CDR3aa: CASSDRVGTEAFF
v_gene: TRBV20-1; abundance: NA; d_gene: NA; j_gene: TRBJ1-1; CDR3nt: TGCAGTGCTAGAGGGGGTACTGAAGCTTTCTTT; CDR3aa: CSARGGTEAFF
v_gene: TRBV7-8; abundance: NA; d_gene: TRBD1; j_gene: TRBJ1-3; CDR3nt: TGTGCCAGCAGCACCAGGGGGTCTGGAAACACCATATATTTT; CDR3aa: CASSTRGSGNTIYF
v_gene: TRBV5-6; abundance: once; d_gene: TRBD1; j_gene: TRBJ1-4; CDR3nt: TGTGCCAGCAGCTTTGGACAGGGGTGGAAGGAAAAACTGTTTTTT; CDR3aa: CASSFGQGWKEKLFF
v_gene: TRBV6-5; abundance: once; d_gene: NA; j_gene: TRBJ1-5; CDR3nt: TGTGCCAGCAGGGCCTTCCCCAATCAGCCCCAGCATTTT; CDR3aa: CASRAFPNQPQHF
v_gene: TRBV28; abundance: NA; d_gene: NA; j_gene: TRBJ2-7; CDR3nt: TGTGCCAGCAGTTTTGGGACACTAGACGAGCAGTACTTC; CDR3aa: CASSFGTLDEQYF
v_gene: TRBV4-1; abundance: NA; d_gene: NA; j_gene: TRBJ2-3; CDR3nt: TGCGCCAGCAGCCAAGCGGTTAGAACCAACAGGGCAGATACGCAGTATTTT; CDR3aa: CASSQAVRTNRADTQYF
v_gene: TRBV24-1; abundance: NA; d_gene: NA; j_gene: TRBJ1-5; CDR3nt: TGTGCCACCAGTGAGCCCATCGGGGGTTATAGCAATCAGCCCCAGCATTTT; CDR3aa: CATSEPIGGYSNQPQHF
v_gene: TRBV27; abundance: NA; d_gene: NA; j_gene: TRBJ2-7; CDR3nt: TGTGCCAGCAGTTTCACTTTCGGGGGAGACACAGAGTTC; CDR3aa: CASSFTFGGDTEF
v_gene: TRBV21-1; abundance: NA; d_gene: NA; j_gene: TRBJ2-7; CDR3nt: TGTGCCAGCAGCAACTCATCTGAGACTAGCGGAGAGCAGTACTTC; CDR3aa: CASSNSSETSGEQYF
v_gene: TRBV7-8; abundance: NA; d_gene: TRBD2; j_gene: TRBJ2-1; CDR3nt: TGTGCCAGCAGCTTCAGCGGGACTCTCAATGAGCAGTTCTTC; CDR3aa: CASSFSGTLNEQFF
v_gene: TRBV5-6; abundance: once; d_gene: NA; j_gene: TRBJ2-4; CDR3nt: TGTGCCAGCAGCTTGTATCAGAGGAACATTCAGTACTTC; CDR3aa: CASSLYQRNIQYF
v_gene: TRBV3-1/TRBV3-2; abundance: NA; d_gene: NA; j_gene: TRBJ2-5; CDR3nt: TGTGCCAGCAGCACAGGGTCAGAGACCCAGTACTTC; CDR3aa: CASSTGSETQYF